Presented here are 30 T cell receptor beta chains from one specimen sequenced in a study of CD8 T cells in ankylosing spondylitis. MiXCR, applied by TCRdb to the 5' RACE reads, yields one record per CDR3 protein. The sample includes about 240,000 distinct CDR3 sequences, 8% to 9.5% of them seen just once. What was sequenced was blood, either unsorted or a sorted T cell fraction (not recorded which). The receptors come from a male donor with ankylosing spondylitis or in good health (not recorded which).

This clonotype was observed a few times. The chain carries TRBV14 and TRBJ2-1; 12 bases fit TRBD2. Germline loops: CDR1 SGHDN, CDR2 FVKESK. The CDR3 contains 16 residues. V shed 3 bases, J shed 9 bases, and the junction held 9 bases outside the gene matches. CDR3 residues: CASSQATSGGSGEQFF. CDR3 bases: TGTGCCAGCAGCCAGGCGACTAGCGGGGGCTCGGGTGAGCAGTTCTTC.

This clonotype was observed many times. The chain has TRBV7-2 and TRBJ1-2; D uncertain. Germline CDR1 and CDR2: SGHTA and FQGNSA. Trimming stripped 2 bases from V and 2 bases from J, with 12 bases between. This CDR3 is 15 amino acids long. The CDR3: CASSLYRLSNYGYTF. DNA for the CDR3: TGTGCCAGCAGCTTATATAGACTTTCCAACTATGGCTACACCTTC.

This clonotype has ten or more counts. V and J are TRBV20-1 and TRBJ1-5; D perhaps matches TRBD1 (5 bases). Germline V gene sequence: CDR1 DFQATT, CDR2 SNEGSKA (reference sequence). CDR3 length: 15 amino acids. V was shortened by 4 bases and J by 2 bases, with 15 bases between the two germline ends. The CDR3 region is CSATPGGGGNQPQHF. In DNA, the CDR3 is TGCAGTGCTACTCCTGGGGGGGGAGGCAATCAGCCCCAGCATTTT.

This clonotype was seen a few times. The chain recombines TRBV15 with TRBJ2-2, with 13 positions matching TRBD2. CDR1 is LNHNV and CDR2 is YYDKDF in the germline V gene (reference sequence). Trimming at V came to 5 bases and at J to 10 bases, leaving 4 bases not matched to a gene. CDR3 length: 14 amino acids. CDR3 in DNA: TGTGCCACCAGCGGGGGACTAGCGGGATTGGAGCTGTTTTTT. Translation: CATSGGLAGLELFF.

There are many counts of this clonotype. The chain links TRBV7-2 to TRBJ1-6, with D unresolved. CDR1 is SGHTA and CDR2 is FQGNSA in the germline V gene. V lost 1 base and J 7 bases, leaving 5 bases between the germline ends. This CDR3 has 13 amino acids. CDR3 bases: TGTGCCAGCAGCTTAGAGTTGAATTCACCCCTCCACTTT. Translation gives CASSLELNSPLHF. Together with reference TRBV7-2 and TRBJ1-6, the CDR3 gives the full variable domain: GAGVSQSPSNKVTEKGKDVELRCDPISGHTALYWYRQSLGQGLEFLIYFQGNSAPDKSGLPSDRFSAERTGGSVSTLTIQRTQQEDSAVYLCASSLELNSPLHFGNGTRLTVT.

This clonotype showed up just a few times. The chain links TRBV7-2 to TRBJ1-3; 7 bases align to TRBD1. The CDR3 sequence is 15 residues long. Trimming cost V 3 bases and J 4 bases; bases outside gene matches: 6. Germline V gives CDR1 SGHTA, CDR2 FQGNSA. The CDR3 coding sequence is TGTGCCAGCAGCTTCACGGGACAGCTAGGAAACACCATATATTTT. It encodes CASSFTGQLGNTIYF.

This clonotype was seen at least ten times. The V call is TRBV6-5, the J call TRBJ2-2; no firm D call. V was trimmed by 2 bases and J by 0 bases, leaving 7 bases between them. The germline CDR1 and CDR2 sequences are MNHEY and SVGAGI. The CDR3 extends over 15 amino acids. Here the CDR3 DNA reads TGTGCCAGCAGTTACATTAAAACGAACACCGGGGAGCTGTTTTTT. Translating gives CASSYIKTNTGELFF.

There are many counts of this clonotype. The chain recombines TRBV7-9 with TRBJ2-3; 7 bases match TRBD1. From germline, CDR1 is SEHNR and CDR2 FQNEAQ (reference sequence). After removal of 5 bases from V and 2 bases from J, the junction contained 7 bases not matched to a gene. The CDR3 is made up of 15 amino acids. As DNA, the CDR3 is TGTGCCAGCAGCGAGGGGACAGCGCTCACAGATACGCAGTATTTT. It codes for CASSEGTALTDTQYF.

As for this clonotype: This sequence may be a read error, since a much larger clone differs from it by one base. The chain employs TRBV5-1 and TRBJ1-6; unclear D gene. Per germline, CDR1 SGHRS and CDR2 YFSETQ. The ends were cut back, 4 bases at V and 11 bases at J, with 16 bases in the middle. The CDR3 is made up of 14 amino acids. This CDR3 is CASSHEPENPPLHF. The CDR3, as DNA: TGCGCCAGCAGCCATGAGCCCGAAAATCCACCCCTCCACTTT.

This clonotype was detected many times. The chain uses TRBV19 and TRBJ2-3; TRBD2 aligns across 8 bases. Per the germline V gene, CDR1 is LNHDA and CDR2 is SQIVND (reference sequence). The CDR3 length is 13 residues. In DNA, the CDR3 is TGTGGGGCGAGCGGGAGCCTGGCAGATACGCAGTATTTT. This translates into CGASGSLADTQYF.

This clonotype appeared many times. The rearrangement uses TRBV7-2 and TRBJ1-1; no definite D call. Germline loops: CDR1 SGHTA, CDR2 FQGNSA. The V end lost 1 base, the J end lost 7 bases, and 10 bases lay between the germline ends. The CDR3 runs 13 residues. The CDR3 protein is CASSLVPESEAFF. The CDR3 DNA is TGTGCCAGCAGCTTAGTTCCAGAAAGTGAAGCTTTCTTT.

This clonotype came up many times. The CDR3 DNA reads as TGTGCCATCAGAGAGGGGATTGGGAACACTGAAGCTTTCTTT. Protein product: CAIREGIGNTEAFF. J is TRBJ1-1 and V is TRBV10-3; D is perhaps TRBD1 (5 bases). Trimming left V 6 bases short and J 1 base short, with 12 bases between. This CDR3 has 14 residues. Germline CDR1 is ENHRY and CDR2 is SYGVKD.

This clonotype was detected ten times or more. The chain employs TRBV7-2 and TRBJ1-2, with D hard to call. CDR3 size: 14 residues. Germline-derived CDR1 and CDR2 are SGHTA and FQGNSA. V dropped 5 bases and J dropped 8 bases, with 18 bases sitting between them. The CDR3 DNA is TGTGCCAGCAGCAGTCTCAGCACCTCCAGGGGCTACACCTTC. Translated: CASSSLSTSRGYTF.

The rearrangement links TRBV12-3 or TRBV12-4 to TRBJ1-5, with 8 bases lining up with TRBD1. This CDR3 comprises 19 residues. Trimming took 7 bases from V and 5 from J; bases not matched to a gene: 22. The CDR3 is CASNNLGFEGQAGDQPQHF. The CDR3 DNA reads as TGTGCCAGCAACAACCTAGGGTTTGAGGGACAGGCCGGCGATCAGCCCCAGCATTTT.

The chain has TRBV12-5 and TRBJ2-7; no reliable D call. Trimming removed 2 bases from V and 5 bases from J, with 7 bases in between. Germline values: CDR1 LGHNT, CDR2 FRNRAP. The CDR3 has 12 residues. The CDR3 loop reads CASGLLGNEQYF. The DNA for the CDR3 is TGTGCTAGTGGTTTGTTAGGGAACGAGCAGTACTTC.

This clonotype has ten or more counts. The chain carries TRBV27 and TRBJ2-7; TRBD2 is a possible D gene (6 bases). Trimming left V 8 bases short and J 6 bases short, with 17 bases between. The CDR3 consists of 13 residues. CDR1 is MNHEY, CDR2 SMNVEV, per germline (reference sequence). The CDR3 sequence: CASSGTPFGEQYF. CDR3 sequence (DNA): TGTGCCAGCTCCGGGACTCCTTTTGGCGAGCAGTACTTC.

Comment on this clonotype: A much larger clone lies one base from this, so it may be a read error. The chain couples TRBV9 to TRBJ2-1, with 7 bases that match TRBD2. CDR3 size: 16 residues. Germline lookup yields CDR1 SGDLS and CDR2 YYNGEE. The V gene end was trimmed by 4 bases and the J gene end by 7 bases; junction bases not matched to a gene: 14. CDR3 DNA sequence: TGTGCCAGCAGCCCCGGGACTATCGGGAGTTTTAATGAGCAGTTCTTC. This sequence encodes CASSPGTIGSFNEQFF. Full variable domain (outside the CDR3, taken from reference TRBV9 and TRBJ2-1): DSGVTQTPKHLITATGQRVTLRCSPRSGDLSVYWYQQSLDQGLQFLIQYYNGEERAKGNILERFSAQQFPDLHSELNLSSLELGDSALYFCASSPGTIGSFNEQFFGPGTRLTVL.

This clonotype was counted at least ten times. In DNA form, the CDR3 reads TGTGCCAGCGGGGTTCCGGGACAGAATTCACCCCTCCACTTT. Encoded protein: CASGVPGQNSPLHF. This chain joins TRBV25-1 and TRBJ1-6, with 7 bases that match TRBD1. Trimming cost V 8 bases and J 7 bases; bases outside gene matches: 8. The CDR3 is 14 residues long. The V gene's germline CDR1 is MGHDK and CDR2 SYGVNS.

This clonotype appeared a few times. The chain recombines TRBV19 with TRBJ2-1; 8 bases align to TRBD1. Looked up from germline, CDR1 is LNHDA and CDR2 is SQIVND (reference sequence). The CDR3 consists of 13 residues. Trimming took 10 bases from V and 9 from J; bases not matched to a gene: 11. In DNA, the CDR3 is TGTGCCATAGGGACAGGACTCACTGGTGAGCAGTTCTTC. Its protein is CAIGTGLTGEQFF.

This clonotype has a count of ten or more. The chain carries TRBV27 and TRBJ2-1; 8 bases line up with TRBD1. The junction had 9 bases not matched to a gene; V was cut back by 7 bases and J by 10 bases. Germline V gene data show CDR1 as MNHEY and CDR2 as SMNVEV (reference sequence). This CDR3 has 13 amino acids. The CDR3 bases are TGTGCCAGCACTGTCGGACAGGGTGGAGAGCAGTTCTTC. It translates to CASTVGQGGEQFF.

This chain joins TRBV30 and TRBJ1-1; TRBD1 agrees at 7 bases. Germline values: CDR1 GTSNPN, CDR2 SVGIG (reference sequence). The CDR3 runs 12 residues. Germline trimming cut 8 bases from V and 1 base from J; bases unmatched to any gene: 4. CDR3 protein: CAGDRTNTEAFF. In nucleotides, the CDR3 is TGTGCCGGGGACAGAACGAACACTGAAGCTTTCTTT.

CDR3 residues: CASSRGVTEKNIQYF. DNA of the CDR3: TGCGCCAGCAGCCGGGGGGTGACAGAAAAAAACATTCAGTACTTC. The chain joins TRBV5-1 to TRBJ2-4; 7 positions match TRBD2. The trim removed 4 bases at V and 4 bases at J, leaving 8 bases unmatched. Germline values: CDR1 SGHRS, CDR2 YFSETQ. The CDR3 is 15 amino acids.

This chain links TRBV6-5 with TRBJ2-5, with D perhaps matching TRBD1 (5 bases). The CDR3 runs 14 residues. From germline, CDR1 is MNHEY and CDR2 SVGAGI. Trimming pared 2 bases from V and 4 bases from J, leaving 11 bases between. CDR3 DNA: TGTGCCAGCAGTTACGGAAACAGGCGAGAGACCCAGTACTTC. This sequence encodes CASSYGNRRETQYF.

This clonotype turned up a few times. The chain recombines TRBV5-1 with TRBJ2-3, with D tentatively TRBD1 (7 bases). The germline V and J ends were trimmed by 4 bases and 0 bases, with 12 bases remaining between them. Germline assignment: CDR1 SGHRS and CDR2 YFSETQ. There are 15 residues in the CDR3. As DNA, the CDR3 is TGCGCCAGCAGCGGCGGGACAGAGAGCACAGATACGCAGTATTTT. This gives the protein CASSGGTESTDTQYF.

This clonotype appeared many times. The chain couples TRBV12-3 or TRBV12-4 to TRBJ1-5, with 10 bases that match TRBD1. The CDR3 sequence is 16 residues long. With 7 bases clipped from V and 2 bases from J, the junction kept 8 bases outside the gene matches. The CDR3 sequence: CASTRDRGRGNQPQHF. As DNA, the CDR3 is TGTGCCAGCACCCGGGACAGGGGAAGGGGCAATCAGCCCCAGCATTTT.

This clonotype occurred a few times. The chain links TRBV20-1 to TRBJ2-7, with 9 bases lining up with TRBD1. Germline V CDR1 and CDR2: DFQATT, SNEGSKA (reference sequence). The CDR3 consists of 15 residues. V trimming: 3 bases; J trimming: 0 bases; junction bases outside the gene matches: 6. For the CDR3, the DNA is TGCAGTGCTAGTGGGACAGGGAGGGCCTCCTACGAGCAGTACTTC. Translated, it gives CSASGTGRASYEQYF.

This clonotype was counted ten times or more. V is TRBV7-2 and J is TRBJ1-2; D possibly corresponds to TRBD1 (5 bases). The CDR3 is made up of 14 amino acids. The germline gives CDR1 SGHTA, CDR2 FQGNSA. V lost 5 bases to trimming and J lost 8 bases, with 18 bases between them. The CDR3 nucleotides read TGTGCCAGCAGCCGTTTTTTTCAGGGTTACGGCTACACCTTC. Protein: CASSRFFQGYGYTF. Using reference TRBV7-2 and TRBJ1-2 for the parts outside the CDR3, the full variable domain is GAGVSQSPSNKVTEKGKDVELRCDPISGHTALYWYRQSLGQGLEFLIYFQGNSAPDKSGLPSDRFSAERTGGSVSTLTIQRTQQEDSAVYLCASSRFFQGYGYTFGSGTRLTVV.

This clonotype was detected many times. The CDR3 DNA follows: TGCGCCAGCAGCCCCCGGACAGGTTCCTACGAGCAGTACTTC. It codes for CASSPRTGSYEQYF. V is TRBV4-3 and J is TRBJ2-7, with 7 bases lining up with TRBD1. Losses at the gene ends were 4 bases for V and 1 base for J; bases not matched to a gene: 4. Germline assignment: CDR1 LGHNA and CDR2 YSLEER. The CDR3 is made up of 14 amino acids.

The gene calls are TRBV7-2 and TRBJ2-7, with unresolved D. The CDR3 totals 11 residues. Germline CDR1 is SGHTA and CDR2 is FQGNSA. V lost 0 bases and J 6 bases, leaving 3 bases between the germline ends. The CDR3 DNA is TGTGCCAGCAGCTTAGCGCTCGAGCAGTACTTC. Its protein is CASSLALEQYF.

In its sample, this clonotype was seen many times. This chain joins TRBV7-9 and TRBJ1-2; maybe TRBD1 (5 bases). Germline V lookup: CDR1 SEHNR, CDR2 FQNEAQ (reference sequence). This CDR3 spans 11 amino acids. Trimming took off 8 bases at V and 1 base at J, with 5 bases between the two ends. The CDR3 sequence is CASGGNYGYTF. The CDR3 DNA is TGTGCCAGCGGGGGTAACTATGGCTACACCTTC. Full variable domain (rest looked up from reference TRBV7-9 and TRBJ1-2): DTGVSQNPRHKITKRGQNVTFRCDPISEHNRLYWYRQTLGQGPEFLTYFQNEAQLEKSRLLSDRFSAERPKGSFSTLEIQRTEQGDSAMYLCASGGNYGYTFGSGTRLTVV.